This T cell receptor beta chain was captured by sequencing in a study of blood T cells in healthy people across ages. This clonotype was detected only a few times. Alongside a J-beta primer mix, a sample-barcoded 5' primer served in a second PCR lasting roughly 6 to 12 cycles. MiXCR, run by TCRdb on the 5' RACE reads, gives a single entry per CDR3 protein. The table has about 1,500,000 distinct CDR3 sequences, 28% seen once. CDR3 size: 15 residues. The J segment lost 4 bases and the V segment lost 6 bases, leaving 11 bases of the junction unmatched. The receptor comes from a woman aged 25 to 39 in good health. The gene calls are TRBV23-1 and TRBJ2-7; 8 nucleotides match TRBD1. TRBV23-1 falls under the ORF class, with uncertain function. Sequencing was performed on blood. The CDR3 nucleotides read TGCGCCAGCAGATACTTAGGAGACAGGGGTTACGAGCAGTACTTC. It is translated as CASRYLGDRGYEQYF.